The text below deals with one T cell receptor beta chain. After extraction with the RNeasy kit, about 0.5 to 1 ug of the RNA was reverse transcribed using random hexamers. With immunoSEQ multiplex PCR, TCR beta CDR3 was amplified across 54 Vbeta and 13 Jbeta. Each CDR3 protein gets one entry after TCRdb re-called the immunoSEQ multiplex PCR reads with MiXCR. The data contain fewer than 200,000 distinct CDR3 sequences, 94% of them singletons. The data derive from a study of CD8 T cells in Susac syndrome. The specimen was CD4+ T cells from PBMCs. The clonotype originates from a human donor with Susac syndrome.

The CDR3 protein is CASSLRGVYNEQFF. Here the CDR3 DNA reads TGTGCCAGCAGCTTGCGGGGCGTTTACAATGAGCAGTTCTTC. The chain uses TRBV5-6 and TRBJ2-1, with D possibly being TRBD1 or TRBD2 (5 bases each). Germline CDR1 is SGHDT and CDR2 is YYEEEE. The V gene lost 1 base and the J gene lost 4 bases, with 9 bases spanning the gap. This CDR3 comprises 14 residues.